Listed below are T cell receptor beta chains from one sample, sequenced in a study of blood T cell repertoires in COVID-19. This table comes from immunoSEQ multiplex PCR, and its TCRdb copy is limited to in-frame clones, with some not included. The sample has hundreds of thousands of clones; about 91% are singletons. Sequenced sample: peripheral blood. These receptors were collected from a woman aged 25 to 39 with COVID-19, enrolled during active disease. Both conserved end residues are part of each CDR3. The D gene is left open where the match is weak. Only part of the rows carry a size: once, few, many, or a class if the clone is expanded.

>TRBJ1-5|TRBV6-6|TRBD1|16|.
TGTGCCAGCATTCACGGGGACAGGTGGGGCAATCAGCCCCAGCATTTT
CASIHGDRWGNQPQHF
>TRBJ2-7|TRBV7-2|.|15|.
TGTGCCAGCAGCTTAGGGAGGGGAGGAGGGTACGAGCAGTACTTC
CASSLGRGGGYEQYF
>TRBJ1-2|TRBV28|TRBD1|12|.
TGTGCCAGCACCCTTGGGACAGGAAGCTACACCTTC
CASTLGTGSYTF
>TRBJ2-7|TRBV11-2|.|15|.
TGTGCCAGCAGCTTATCTCGTGGGGTTTCGGGGGAGCAGTACTTC
CASSLSRGVSGEQYF
>TRBJ1-1|TRBV18|.|18|.
TGTGCCAGCTCACCACCAGCATACGGGGGAGCAATGAACACTGAAGCTTTCTTT
CASSPPAYGGAMNTEAFF
>TRBJ2-3|TRBV9|TRBD2|17|.
TGTGCCAGCAGCGCAGAACTAGCGGGGTATAACACAGATACGCAGTATTTT
CASSAELAGYNTDTQYF
>TRBJ2-2|TRBV5-6|TRBD1|16|.
TGTGCCAGCAGCACGAGGGACAGGGGGCTGGGCGGGGAGCTGTTTTTT
CASSTRDRGLGGELFF
>TRBJ2-3|TRBV6-5|.|16|once
TGTGCCAGCAGTTATGGGCCGGACAGTAGCACAGATACGCAGTATTTT
CASSYGPDSSTDTQYF
>TRBJ1-2|TRBV5-1|.|15|.
TGCGCCAGCAGTCCCGTGCGGGTAGAGGACTATGGCTACACCTTC
CASSPVRVEDYGYTF
>TRBJ1-6|TRBV28|.|12|.
TGTGCCAGCAGTTTGAGGAACACACCCCTCCACTTT
CASSLRNTPLHF